The 4 T cell receptor beta chains presented below share a single source sample, sequenced in a study of T cell responses to AZD1222 COVID-19 vaccine. Repertoires were generated with immunoSEQ multiplex PCR, while TCRdb's copy carries only in-frame clones and drops some. Found here are about 78,000 clones, approximately 86% of them singletons; the top ten hold approximately 4.8%. This material consisted of peripheral blood, taken on day 0 of MenACWY control vaccination. The receptor source for this set is an adult in good health.

This clone was detected a few times. The gene calls are TRBV25-1 and TRBJ1-6, with TRBD1 matching over 9 bases. The trim removed 7 bases at V and 6 bases at J, leaving 1 base unmatched. The CDR3 has 13 amino acids. Germline V lookup: CDR1 MGHDK, CDR2 SYGVNS. The CDR3 loop reads CASMDRGNSPLHF. The CDR3 nucleotides are TGTGCCAGCATGGACAGGGGTAATTCACCCCTCCACTTT. The whole variable domain, remainder taken from reference TRBV25-1 and TRBJ1-6, is EADIYQTPRYLVIGTGKKITLECSQTMGHDKMYWYQQDPGMELHLIHYSYGVNSTEKGDLSSESTVSRIRTEHFPLTLESARPSHTSQYLCASMDRGNSPLHFGNGTRLTVT.

A note on this clone: The same CDR3 is also encoded by other DNA sequences in this sample. DNA for the CDR3: TGTGCCAGCTCACCTGACAGCTCTGGAAACACCATATATTTT. It translates to CASSPDSSGNTIYF. The chain is built from TRBV18 and TRBJ1-3, with TRBD1 as a possible D gene (5 bases). Trimming removed 3 bases from V and 0 bases from J, with 6 bases in between. Germline CDR1 is KGHSH and CDR2 is LQKENI. CDR3 size: 14 residues.

The chain recombines TRBV7-2 with TRBJ2-2, with 10 bases matching TRBD1. The V gene end was trimmed by 6 bases and the J gene end by 5 bases; junction bases not matched to a gene: 6. The CDR3 has 15 residues. CDR1 is SGHTA and CDR2 is FQGNSA in the germline V gene. The CDR3, as DNA: TGTGCCAGCAGGACCGGGACAGGGGAAACCGGGGAGCTGTTTTTT. Its translation is CASRTGTGETGELFF. The full variable domain, rest sourced from reference TRBV7-2 and TRBJ2-2, is GAGVSQSPSNKVTEKGKDVELRCDPISGHTALYWYRQSLGQGLEFLIYFQGNSAPDKSGLPSDRFSAERTGGSVSTLTIQRTQQEDSAVYLCASRTGTGETGELFFGEGSRLTVL.

V gene TRBV12-3 or TRBV12-4 combines with J gene TRBJ2-1, with D possibly TRBD1 on 6 matching bases. The CDR3 runs to 13 residues. The V gene lost 3 bases and the J gene lost 6 bases, with 9 bases spanning the gap. The CDR3 sequence: CASSLMTGNEQFF. The CDR3 DNA follows: TGTGCCAGCAGTTTGATGACAGGCAATGAGCAGTTCTTC.